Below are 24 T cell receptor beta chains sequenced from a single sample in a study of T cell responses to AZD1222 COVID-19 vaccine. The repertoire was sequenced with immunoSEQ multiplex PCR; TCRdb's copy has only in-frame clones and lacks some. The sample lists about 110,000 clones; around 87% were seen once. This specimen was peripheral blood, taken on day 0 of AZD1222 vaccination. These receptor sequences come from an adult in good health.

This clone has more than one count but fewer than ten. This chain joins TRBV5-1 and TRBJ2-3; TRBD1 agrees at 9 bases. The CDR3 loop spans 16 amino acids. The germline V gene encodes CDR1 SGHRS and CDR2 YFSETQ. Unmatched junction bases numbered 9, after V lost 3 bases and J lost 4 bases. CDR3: CASSSRQGVRADTQYF. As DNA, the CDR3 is TGCGCCAGCAGCTCCCGACAGGGGGTCAGGGCAGATACGCAGTATTTT.

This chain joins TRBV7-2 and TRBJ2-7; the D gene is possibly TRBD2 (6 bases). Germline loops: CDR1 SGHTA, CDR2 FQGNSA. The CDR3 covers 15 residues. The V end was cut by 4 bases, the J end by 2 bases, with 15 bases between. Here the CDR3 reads CASSSQRDFTYEQYF. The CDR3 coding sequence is TGTGCCAGCAGCTCCCAACGGGACTTCACCTACGAGCAGTACTTC.

In DNA form, the CDR3 reads TGTGCCAGCAGCTTGTTGTCCGGGGACGAGCAGTACTTC. As protein: CASSLLSGDEQYF. The chain is built from TRBV5-6 and TRBJ2-7; weak D call: TRBD2 (5 bases). The CDR3 sequence is 13 residues long. CDR1 is SGHDT and CDR2 is YYEEEE in the germline V gene. V lost 1 base, J lost 5 bases, and 10 bases lay in between.

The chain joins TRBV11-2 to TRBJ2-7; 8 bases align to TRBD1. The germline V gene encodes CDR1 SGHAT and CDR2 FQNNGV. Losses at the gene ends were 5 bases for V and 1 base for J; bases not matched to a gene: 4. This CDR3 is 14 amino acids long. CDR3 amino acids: CASSPWTGSYEQYF. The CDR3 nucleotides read TGTGCCAGCAGCCCCTGGACAGGGTCCTACGAGCAGTACTTC.

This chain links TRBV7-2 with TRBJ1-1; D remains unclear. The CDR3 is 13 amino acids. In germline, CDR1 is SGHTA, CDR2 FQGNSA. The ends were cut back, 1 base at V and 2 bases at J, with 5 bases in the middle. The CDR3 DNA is TGTGCCAGCAGCTTAGTGACCAACACTGAAGCTTTCTTT. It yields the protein CASSLVTNTEAFF.

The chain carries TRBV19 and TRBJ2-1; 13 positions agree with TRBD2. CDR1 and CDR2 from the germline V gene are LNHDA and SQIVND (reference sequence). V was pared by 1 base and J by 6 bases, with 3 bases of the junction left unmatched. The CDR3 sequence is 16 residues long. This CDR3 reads CASSIGLAGGTNEQFF. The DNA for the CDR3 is TGTGCCAGTAGTATAGGACTAGCGGGGGGAACCAATGAGCAGTTCTTC.

The DNA for the CDR3 is TGTGCCAGCAGCCATCAAGGGGGCAGGGGGCAAGAAAAACTGTTTTTT. Encoded protein: CASSHQGGRGQEKLFF. The chain links TRBV7-9 to TRBJ1-4; 8 bases are shared with TRBD1. The CDR3 consists of 16 residues. The V gene's germline CDR1 is SEHNR and CDR2 FQNEAQ (reference sequence). With 5 bases clipped from V and 8 bases from J, the junction kept 13 bases outside the gene matches.

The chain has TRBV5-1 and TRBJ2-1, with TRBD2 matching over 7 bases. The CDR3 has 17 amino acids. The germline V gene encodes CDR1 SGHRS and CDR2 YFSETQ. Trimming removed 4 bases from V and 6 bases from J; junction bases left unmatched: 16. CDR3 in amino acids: CASSPGLREGLVNEQFF. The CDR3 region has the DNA TGCGCCAGCAGCCCCGGCTTGAGGGAGGGCCTAGTCAATGAGCAGTTCTTC. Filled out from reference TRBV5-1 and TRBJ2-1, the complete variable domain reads KAGVTQTPRYLIKTRGQQVTLSCSPISGHRSVSWYQQTPGQGLQFLFEYFSETQRNKGNFPGRFSGRQFSNSRSEMNVSTLELGDSALYLCASSPGLREGLVNEQFFGPGTRLTVL.

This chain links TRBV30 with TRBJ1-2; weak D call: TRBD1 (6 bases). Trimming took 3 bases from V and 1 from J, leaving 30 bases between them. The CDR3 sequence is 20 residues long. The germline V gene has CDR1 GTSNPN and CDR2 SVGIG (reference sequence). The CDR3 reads CAWRDLGARDNIFFNYGYTF. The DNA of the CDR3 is TGTGCCTGGAGGGATTTGGGAGCCCGGGACAACATATTTTTTAACTATGGCTACACCTTC.

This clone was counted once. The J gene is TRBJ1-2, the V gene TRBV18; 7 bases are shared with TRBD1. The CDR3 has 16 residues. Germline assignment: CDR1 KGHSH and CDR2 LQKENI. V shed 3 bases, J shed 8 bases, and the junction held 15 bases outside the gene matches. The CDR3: CASSPPTGDRLGGYTF. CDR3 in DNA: TGTGCCAGCTCACCGCCCACAGGGGACCGTCTTGGGGGCTACACCTTC. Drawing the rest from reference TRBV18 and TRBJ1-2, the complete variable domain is NAGVMQNPRHLVRRRGQEARLRCSPMKGHSHVYWYRQLPEEGLKFMVYLQKENIIDESGMPKERFSAEFPKEGPSILRIQQVVRGDSAAYFCASSPPTGDRLGGYTFGSGTRLTVV.

CDR3 amino acids: CASSWDRSTEAFF. CDR3 sequence (DNA): TGTGCCAGCAGTTGGGACAGGTCCACTGAAGCTTTCTTT. The chain joins TRBV4-2 to TRBJ1-1; the match to TRBD1 covers 8 bases. The J segment lost 4 bases and the V segment lost 6 bases, leaving 4 bases of the junction unmatched. Per the germline V gene, CDR1 is LGHNA and CDR2 is YNFKEQ. CDR3 length: 13 residues.

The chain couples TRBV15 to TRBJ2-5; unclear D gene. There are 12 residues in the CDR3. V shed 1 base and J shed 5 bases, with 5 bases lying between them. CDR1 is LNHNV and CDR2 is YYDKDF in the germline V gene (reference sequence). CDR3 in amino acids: CATSRVGETQYF. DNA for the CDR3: TGTGCCACCAGCAGAGTGGGGGAGACCCAGTACTTC.

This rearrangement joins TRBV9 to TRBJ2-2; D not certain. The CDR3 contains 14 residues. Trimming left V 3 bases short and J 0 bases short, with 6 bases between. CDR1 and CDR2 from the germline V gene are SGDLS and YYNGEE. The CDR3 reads CASSATTNTGELFF. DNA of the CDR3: TGTGCCAGCAGCGCAACTACGAACACCGGGGAGCTGTTTTTT.

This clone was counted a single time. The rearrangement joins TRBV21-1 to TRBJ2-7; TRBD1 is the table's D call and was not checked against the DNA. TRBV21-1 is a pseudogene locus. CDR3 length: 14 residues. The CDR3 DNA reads TGTGCCAGCAGCAAAGGGGACAGCACCTTAGAGCAGTACTTC. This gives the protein CASSKGDSTLEQYF.

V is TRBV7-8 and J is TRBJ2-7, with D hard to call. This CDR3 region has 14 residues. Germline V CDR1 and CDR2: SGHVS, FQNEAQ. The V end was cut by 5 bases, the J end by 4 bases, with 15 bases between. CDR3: CASSDRVRTYEQYF. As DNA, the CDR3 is TGTGCCAGCAGCGACCGGGTCCGGACGTACGAGCAGTACTTC.

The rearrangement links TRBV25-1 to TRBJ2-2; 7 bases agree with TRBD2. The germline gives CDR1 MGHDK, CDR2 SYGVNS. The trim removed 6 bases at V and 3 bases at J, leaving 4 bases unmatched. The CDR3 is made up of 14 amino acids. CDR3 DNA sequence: TGTGCCAGCAGGGGAGGGGCTCACACCGGGGAGCTGTTTTTT. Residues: CASRGGAHTGELFF.

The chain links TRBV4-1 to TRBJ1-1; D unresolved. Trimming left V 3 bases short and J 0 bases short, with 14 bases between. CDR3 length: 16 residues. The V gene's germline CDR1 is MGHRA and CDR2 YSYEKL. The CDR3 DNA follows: TGCGCCAGCAGCCACTTGACAAGACCCATGAACACTGAAGCTTTCTTT. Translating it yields CASSHLTRPMNTEAFF.

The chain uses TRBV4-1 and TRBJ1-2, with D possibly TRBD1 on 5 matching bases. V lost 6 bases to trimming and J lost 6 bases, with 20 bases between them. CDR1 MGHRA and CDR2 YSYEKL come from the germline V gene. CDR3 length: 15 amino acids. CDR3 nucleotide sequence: TGCGCCAGCAGAACTATGACAGAACTAAACGATGGCTACACCTTC. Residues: CASRTMTELNDGYTF.

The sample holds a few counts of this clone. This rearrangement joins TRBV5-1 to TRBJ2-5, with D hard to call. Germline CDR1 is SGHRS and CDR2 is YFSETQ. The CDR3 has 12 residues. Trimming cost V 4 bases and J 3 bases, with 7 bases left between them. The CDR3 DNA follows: TGCGCCAGCAGCCGGATGGAAGAGACCCAGTACTTC. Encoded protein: CASSRMEETQYF.

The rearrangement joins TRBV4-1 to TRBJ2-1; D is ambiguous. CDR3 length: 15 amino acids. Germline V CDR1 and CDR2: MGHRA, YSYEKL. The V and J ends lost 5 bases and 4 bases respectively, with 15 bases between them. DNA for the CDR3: TGCGCCAGCAGCTATAGCAAATCTCCATACAATGAGCAGTTCTTC. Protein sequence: CASSYSKSPYNEQFF.

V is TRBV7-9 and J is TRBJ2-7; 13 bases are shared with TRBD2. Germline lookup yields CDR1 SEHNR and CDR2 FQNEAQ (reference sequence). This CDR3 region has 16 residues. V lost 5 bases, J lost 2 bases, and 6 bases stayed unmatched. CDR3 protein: CASSPPTSGGAYEQYF. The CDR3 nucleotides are TGTGCCAGCAGCCCCCCAACTAGCGGGGGGGCCTACGAGCAGTACTTC.

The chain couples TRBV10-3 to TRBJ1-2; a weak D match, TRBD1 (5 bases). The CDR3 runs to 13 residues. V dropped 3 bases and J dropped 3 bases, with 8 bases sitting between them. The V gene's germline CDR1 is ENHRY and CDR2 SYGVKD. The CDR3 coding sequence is TGTGCCATCAGTGATCAGGGATACTATGGCTACACCTTC. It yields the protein CAISDQGYYGYTF.

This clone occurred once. CDR3 sequence reads: CASSYSPLYSNQPQHF. CDR3 sequence (DNA): TGTGCCAGCAGTTACTCGCCGCTTTATAGCAATCAGCCCCAGCATTTT. V usage is TRBV6-5 and J usage is TRBJ1-5; D not certain. V was cut by 0 bases and J by 0 bases, with 9 bases left in between. This CDR3 has 16 amino acids. The germline CDR1 and CDR2 sequences are MNHEY and SVGAGI.

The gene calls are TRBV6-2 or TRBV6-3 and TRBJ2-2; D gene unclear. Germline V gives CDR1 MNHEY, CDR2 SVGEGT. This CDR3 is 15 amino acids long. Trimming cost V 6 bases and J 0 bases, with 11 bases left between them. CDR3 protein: CASSGIHTNTGELFF. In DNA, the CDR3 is TGTGCCAGCAGCGGTATTCATACGAACACCGGGGAGCTGTTTTTT.